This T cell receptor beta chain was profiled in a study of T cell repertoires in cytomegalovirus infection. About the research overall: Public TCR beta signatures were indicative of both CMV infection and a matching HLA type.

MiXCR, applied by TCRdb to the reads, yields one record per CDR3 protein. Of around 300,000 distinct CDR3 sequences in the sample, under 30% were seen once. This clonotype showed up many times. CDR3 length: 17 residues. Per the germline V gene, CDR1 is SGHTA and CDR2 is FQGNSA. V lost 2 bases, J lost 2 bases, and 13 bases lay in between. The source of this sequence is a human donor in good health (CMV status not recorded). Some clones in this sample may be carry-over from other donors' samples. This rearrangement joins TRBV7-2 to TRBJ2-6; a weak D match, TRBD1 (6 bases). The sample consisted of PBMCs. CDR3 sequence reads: CASSLSARGTGANVLTF. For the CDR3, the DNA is TGTGCCAGCAGCTTAAGTGCCAGGGGAACTGGGGCCAACGTCCTGACTTTC.